The clone carrying this T cell receptor (beta chain) was detected only once. These donors were members of the 120-subject validation cohort, a group separate from the approximately 680-subject first cohort. The CDR3 contains 14 residues. Germline V lookup: CDR1 LNHDA, CDR2 SQIVND (reference sequence). The V and J ends lost 4 bases and 4 bases, in that order; junction bases with no gene match: 5. This specimen comes from a study of cytomegalovirus exposure and HLA in healthy donors. Clones were sequenced by immunoSEQ multiplex PCR, and TCRdb holds only the in-frame ones, with some missing. The table lists under 400,000 clones, roughly 90% of them singletons, with around 0.96% in the top ten.

The receptor was isolated from a man in his thirties or forties in good health and CMV-seronegative. The gene calls are TRBV19 and TRBJ1-1; 8 bases agree with TRBD1. The sample taken for sequencing was PBMCs. CDR3 nucleotide sequence: TGTGCCAGTAGTAGGAGACAGGGGAGCACTGAAGCTTTCTTT. Residues: CASSRRQGSTEAFF. The full variable domain, rest sourced from reference TRBV19 and TRBJ1-1, is DGGITQSPKYLFRKEGQNVTLSCEQNLNHDAMYWYRQDPGQGLRLIYYSQIVNDFQKGDIAEGYSVSREKKESFPLTVTSAQKNPTAFYLCASSRRQGSTEAFFGQGTRLTVV.